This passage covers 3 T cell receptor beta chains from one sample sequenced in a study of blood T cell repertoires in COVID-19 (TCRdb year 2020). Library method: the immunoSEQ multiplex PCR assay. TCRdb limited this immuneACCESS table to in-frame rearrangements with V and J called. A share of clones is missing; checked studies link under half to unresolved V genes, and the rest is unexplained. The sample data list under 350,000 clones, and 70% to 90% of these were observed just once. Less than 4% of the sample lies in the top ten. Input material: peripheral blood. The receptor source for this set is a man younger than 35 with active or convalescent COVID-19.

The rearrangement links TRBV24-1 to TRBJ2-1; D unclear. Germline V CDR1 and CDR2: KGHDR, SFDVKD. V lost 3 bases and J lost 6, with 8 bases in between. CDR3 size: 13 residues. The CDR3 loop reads CATSDPERNEQFF. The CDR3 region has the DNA TGTGCCACCAGTGATCCTGAGCGCAATGAGCAGTTCTTC.

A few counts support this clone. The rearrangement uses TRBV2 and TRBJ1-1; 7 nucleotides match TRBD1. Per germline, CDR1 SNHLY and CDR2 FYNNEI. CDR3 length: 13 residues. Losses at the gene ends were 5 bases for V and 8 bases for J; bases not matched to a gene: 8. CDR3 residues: CASSSEGATEAFF. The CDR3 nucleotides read TGTGCCAGCAGTTCTGAGGGGGCAACAGAAGCTTTCTTT.

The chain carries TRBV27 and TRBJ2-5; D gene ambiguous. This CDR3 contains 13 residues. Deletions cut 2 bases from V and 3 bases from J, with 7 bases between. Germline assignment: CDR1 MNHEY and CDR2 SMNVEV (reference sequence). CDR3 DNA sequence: TGTGCCAGCAGTTTAGCCAGGAAAGAGACCCAGTACTTC. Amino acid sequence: CASSLARKETQYF.